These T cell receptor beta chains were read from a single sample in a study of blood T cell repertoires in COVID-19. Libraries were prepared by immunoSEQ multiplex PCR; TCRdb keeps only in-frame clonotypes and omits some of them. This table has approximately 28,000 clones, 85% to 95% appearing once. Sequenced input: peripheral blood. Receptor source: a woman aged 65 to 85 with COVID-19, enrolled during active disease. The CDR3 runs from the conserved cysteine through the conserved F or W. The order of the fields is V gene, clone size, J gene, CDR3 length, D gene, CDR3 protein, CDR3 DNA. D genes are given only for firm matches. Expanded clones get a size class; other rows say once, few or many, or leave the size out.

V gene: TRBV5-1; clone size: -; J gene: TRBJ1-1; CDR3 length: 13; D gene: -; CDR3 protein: CASSLMSNTEAFF; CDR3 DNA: TGCGCCAGCAGCTTGATGAGCAACACTGAAGCTTTCTTT
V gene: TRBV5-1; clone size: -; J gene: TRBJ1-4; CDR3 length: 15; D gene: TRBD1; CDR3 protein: CASSLGRQGYEKLFF; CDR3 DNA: TGCGCCAGCAGCTTGGGGCGACAGGGGTATGAAAAACTGTTTTTT
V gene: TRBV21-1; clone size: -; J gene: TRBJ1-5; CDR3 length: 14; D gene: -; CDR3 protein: CASSHPGRGKPQHF; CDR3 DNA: TGTGCCAGCAGCCACCCAGGGCGGGGGAAGCCCCAGCATTTT
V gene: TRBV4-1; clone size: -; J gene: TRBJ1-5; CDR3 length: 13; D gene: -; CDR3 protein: CASSQSRDQPQHF; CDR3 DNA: TGCGCCAGCAGCCAGAGTAGAGATCAGCCCCAGCATTTT
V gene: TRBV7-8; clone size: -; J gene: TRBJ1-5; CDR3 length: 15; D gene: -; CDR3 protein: CASSLGGGSNQPQHF; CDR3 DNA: TGTGCCAGCAGCTTAGGGGGCGGTAGCAATCAGCCCCAGCATTTT
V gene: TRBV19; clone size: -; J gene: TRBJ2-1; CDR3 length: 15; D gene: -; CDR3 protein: CASSGDRDLNNEQFF; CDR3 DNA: TGTGCCAGTAGTGGAGACAGGGACTTGAACAATGAGCAGTTCTTC
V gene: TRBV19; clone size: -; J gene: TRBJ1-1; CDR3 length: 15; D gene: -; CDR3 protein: CASSPNLDSELEAFF; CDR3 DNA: TGTGCCAGTAGCCCGAACCTGGACAGCGAGCTTGAAGCTTTCTTT
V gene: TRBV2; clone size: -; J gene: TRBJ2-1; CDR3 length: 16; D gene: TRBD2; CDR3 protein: CASSDLRELFYNEQFF; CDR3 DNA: TGTGCCAGCAGTGATCTGCGGGAGCTTTTCTACAATGAGCAGTTCTTC
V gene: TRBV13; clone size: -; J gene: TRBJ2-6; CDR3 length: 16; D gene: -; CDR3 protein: CASRQRRVSGANVLTF; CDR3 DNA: TGTGCCAGCAGACAAAGACGGGTCTCTGGGGCCAACGTCCTGACTTTC
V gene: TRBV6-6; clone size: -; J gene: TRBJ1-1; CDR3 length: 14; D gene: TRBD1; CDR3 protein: CASATDRVNTEAFF; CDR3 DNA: TGTGCCAGCGCGACAGACAGGGTGAACACTGAAGCTTTCTTT
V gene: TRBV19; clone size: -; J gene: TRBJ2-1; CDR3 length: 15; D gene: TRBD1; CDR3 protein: CASSVDRDSYNEQFF; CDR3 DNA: TGTGCCAGTAGTGTGGACAGGGATTCCTACAATGAGCAGTTCTTC
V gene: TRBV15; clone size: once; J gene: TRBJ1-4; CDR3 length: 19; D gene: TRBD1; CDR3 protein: CATSRARGTVNYRDEKLFF; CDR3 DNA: TGTGCCACCAGCAGAGCCCGGGGGACAGTGAATTATCGGGATGAAAAACTGTTTTTT
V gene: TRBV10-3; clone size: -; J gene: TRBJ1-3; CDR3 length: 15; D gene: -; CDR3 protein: CAINSVLPSGNTIYF; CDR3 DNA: TGTGCCATCAATTCCGTCCTTCCCTCTGGAAACACCATATATTTT
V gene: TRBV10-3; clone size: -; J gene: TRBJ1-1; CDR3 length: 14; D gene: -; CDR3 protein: CAISGQGKNTEAFF; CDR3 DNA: TGTGCCATCAGTGGGCAGGGGAAGAACACTGAAGCTTTCTTT
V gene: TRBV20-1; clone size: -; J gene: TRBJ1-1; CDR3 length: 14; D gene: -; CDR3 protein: CSASVVGADTEAFF; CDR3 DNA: TGCAGTGCTAGTGTGGTGGGGGCGGACACTGAAGCTTTCTTT
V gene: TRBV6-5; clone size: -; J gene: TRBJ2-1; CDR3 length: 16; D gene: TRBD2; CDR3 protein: CASSYGRAGGPNEQFF; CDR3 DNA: TGTGCCAGCAGTTACGGGAGGGCGGGAGGCCCCAATGAGCAGTTCTTC
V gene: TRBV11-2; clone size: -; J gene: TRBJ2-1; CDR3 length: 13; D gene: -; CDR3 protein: CASSLERVREQFF; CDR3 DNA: TGTGCCAGCAGCTTAGAACGAGTTCGTGAGCAGTTCTTC
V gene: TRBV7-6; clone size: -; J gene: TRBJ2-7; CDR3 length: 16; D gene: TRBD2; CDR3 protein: CASSLSTSLTSLEQYF; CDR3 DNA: TGTGCCAGCAGCTTATCGACTAGCTTGACAAGTCTCGAGCAGTACTTC
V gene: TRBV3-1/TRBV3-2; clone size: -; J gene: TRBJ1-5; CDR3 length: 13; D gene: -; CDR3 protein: CASSQDVRQPQHF; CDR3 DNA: TGTGCCAGCAGCCAAGATGTTCGGCAGCCCCAGCATTTT
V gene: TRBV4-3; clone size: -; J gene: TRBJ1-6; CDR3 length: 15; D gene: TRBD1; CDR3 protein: CASSQSGQGNSPLHF; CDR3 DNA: TGCGCCAGCAGCCAGTCGGGACAGGGAAATTCACCCCTCCACTTT
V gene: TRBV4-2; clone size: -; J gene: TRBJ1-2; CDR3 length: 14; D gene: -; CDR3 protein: CASSQEIRGDGYTF; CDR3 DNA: TGTGCCAGCAGCCAAGAAATAAGGGGCGATGGCTACACCTTC
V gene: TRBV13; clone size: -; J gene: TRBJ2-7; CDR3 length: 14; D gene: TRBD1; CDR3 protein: CASSGQGGSYEQYF; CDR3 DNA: TGTGCCAGCAGCGGACAGGGGGGCTCCTACGAGCAGTACTTC
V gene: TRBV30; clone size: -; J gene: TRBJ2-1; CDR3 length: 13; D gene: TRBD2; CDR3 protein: CAWWGGSYNEQFF; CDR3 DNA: TGTGCCTGGTGGGGGGGCTCCTACAATGAGCAGTTCTTC
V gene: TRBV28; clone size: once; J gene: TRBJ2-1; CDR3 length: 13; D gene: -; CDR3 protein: CASSLLTDYSQFF; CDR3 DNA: TGTGCCAGCAGTTTATTAACGGACTATTCGCAGTTCTTC
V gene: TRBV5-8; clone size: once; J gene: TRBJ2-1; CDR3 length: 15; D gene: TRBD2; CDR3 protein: CASSPGLLGLIEQFF; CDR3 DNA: TGTGCCAGCAGCCCGGGACTATTGGGGCTCATTGAGCAGTTCTTC
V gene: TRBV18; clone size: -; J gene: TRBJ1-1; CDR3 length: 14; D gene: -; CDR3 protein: CASSPGQKNTEAFF; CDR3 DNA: TGTGCCAGCTCACCAGGACAGAAGAACACTGAAGCTTTCTTT
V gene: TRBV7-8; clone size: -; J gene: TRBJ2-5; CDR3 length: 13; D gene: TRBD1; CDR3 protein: CASRPTGEETQYF; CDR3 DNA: TGTGCCAGCAGACCGACAGGGGAAGAGACCCAGTACTTC
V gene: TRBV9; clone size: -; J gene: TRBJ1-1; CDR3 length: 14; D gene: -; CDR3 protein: CASSVAAASTEAFF; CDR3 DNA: TGTGCCAGCAGCGTAGCGGCGGCTAGCACTGAAGCTTTCTTT
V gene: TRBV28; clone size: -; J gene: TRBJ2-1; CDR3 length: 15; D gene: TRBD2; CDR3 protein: CASSSIAGGPNEQFF; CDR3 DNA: TGTGCCAGCAGTTCTATAGCGGGAGGGCCCAATGAGCAGTTCTTC
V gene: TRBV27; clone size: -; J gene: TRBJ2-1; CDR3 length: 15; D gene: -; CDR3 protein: CASSSIQWLSNEQFF; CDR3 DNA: TGTGCCAGCAGCTCGATACAGTGGCTTTCCAATGAGCAGTTCTTC
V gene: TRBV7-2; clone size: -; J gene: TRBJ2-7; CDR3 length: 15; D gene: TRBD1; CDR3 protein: CASSSPQDRGLEQYF; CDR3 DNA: TGTGCCAGCAGCTCCCCTCAGGACAGGGGCCTAGAGCAGTACTTC
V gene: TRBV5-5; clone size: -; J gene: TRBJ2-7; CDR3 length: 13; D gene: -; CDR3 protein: CASNRDVVDEQYF; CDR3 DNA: TGTGCCAGCAACAGGGATGTGGTGGACGAGCAGTACTTC
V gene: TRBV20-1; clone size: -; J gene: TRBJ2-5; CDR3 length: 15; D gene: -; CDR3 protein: CSASPKLGLQETQYF; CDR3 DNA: TGCAGTGCTAGTCCCAAACTAGGGCTCCAAGAGACCCAGTACTTC